These 19 T cell receptor beta chains share one sample of origin, sequenced in a study of cytomegalovirus exposure and HLA in healthy donors. The PCR made use of 60 Vbeta and 13 Jbeta primers. Profiled with immunoSEQ multiplex PCR; TCRdb holds only in-frame clones, not every one. The sample shows 150,000 to 200,000 clones, around 83% of them seen only once. The sequencing input was PBMCs. Receptors originate from a man aged 35-49 years in good health and CMV-seropositive.

The V call is TRBV10-3, the J call TRBJ2-5, with 9 positions matching TRBD1. CDR3 length: 13 amino acids. With 6 bases clipped from V and 5 bases from J, the junction kept 4 bases outside the gene matches. Germline V gene data show CDR1 as ENHRY and CDR2 as SYGVKD. The CDR3 spells CAIRGQGGETQYF. CDR3 sequence (DNA): TGTGCCATCAGGGGACAGGGAGGCGAGACCCAGTACTTC.

The rearrangement joins TRBV27 to TRBJ1-1; a weak D match, TRBD1 (6 bases). The germline V gene has CDR1 MNHEY and CDR2 SMNVEV (reference sequence). This CDR3 has 15 residues. The ends were cut back, 6 bases at V and 4 bases at J, with 18 bases in the middle. The CDR3 here is CASRNGARGGTEAFF. The CDR3 coding sequence is TGTGCCAGCAGAAATGGGGCCAGGGGTGGCACTGAAGCTTTCTTT.

The J gene is TRBJ2-3, the V gene TRBV7-2; 8 bases map to TRBD1. With V trimmed by 1 base and J by 5 bases, 5 bases remained unmatched. The CDR3 has 15 amino acids. From germline, CDR1 is SGHTA and CDR2 FQGNSA. The CDR3 reads CASSLDAGGLDTQYF. The CDR3 bases are TGTGCCAGCAGCTTAGACGCAGGGGGCCTAGATACGCAGTATTTT.

The rearrangement joins TRBV5-1 to TRBJ1-2; D ambiguous. The CDR3 covers 14 residues. The V gene's germline CDR1 is SGHRS and CDR2 YFSETQ. Trimming removed 0 bases at V and 7 bases at J, with 13 bases between. CDR3 sequence: CASSLESYGVGYTF. The CDR3 coding sequence is TGCGCCAGCAGCTTGGAATCCTACGGGGTTGGCTACACCTTC.

This chain joins TRBV25-1 and TRBJ2-3; D might be TRBD1 (6 bases). Trimming left V 1 base short and J 8 bases short, with 16 bases between. The CDR3 extends over 15 amino acids. The germline V gene has CDR1 MGHDK and CDR2 SYGVNS. Written as DNA, the CDR3 is TGTGCCAGCAGTGAATCGTCAGGGGCGCACGGTACGCAGTATTTT. Amino acid sequence: CASSESSGAHGTQYF.

This CDR3 reads CASSLGRGKYEQYF. CDR3 in DNA: TGTGCCAGCAGCTTGGGGAGGGGAAAGTACGAGCAGTACTTC. This chain connects TRBV5-6 to TRBJ2-7; TRBD2 is a possible D gene (6 bases). The CDR3 has 14 amino acids. Germline CDR1 SGHDT, CDR2 YYEEEE. Trimming removed 0 bases from V and 4 bases from J, with 11 bases in between.

The V call is TRBV19, the J call TRBJ2-2, with D possibly matching TRBD2 (5 bases). Germline V lookup: CDR1 LNHDA, CDR2 SQIVND (reference sequence). Between the trimmed V and J ends, which lost 1 base and 5 bases, there was a span of 8 bases. The CDR3 totals 14 residues. For the CDR3, the DNA is TGTGCCAGTAGTATAGCCGGGATGACCGGGGAGCTGTTTTTT. It yields the protein CASSIAGMTGELFF.

J is TRBJ2-3 and V is TRBV7-8, with a weak D call TRBD1 (6 bases). This CDR3 has 15 residues. Trimming took off 4 bases at V and 5 bases at J, with 16 bases between the two ends. Germline CDR1 is SGHVS and CDR2 is FQNEAQ. In DNA form, the CDR3 reads TGTGCCAGCAGCTACGGGACACCCGGTGGAGATACGCAGTATTTT. Its translation: CASSYGTPGGDTQYF.

The V call is TRBV15, the J call TRBJ2-1; D possibly corresponds to TRBD1 (6 bases). Germline V CDR1 and CDR2: LNHNV, YYDKDF (reference sequence). Trimming shortened V by 3 bases and J by 4 bases, and 13 bases separated the two germline ends. The CDR3 is made up of 15 amino acids. CDR3 sequence (DNA): TGTGCCACCAGCAGTGGGGGCGGCGGGTACAATGAGCAGTTCTTC. It encodes CATSSGGGGYNEQFF.

This clone was seen only once. V usage is TRBV2 and J usage is TRBJ2-4; a weak D match, TRBD2 (5 bases). The length of the CDR3 is 16 residues. The V and J ends lost 4 bases and 0 bases respectively, with 13 bases between them. In germline, CDR1 is SNHLY, CDR2 FYNNEI. The CDR3 loop is CASSGGGGLAKNIQYF. CDR3 sequence (DNA): TGTGCCAGCAGTGGTGGTGGCGGACTAGCCAAAAACATTCAGTACTTC.

The chain employs TRBV19 and TRBJ2-7, with 7 nucleotides matching TRBD2. V shed 1 base and J 7 bases; nucleotides not matched to a gene: 4. CDR3 length equals 13 residues. Per the germline V gene, CDR1 is LNHDA and CDR2 is SQIVND (reference sequence). CDR3 DNA: TGTGCCAGTAGTATAGGACTAGCATTGGAGCAGTACTTC. It translates to CASSIGLALEQYF.

This clone was counted once. The chain couples TRBV10-3 to TRBJ2-7; perhaps TRBD1 as D (6 bases). The CDR3 length is 13 residues. V was pared by 2 bases and J by 3 bases, with 8 bases between. Per the germline V gene, CDR1 is ENHRY and CDR2 is SYGVKD. CDR3 bases: TGTGCCATCAGTGAGGGGGACAACTACGAGCAGTACTTC. Residues: CAISEGDNYEQYF.

The V gene is TRBV10-3, the J gene TRBJ2-4; 10 bases line up with TRBD1. The V and J ends lost 0 bases and 6 bases, in that order; junction bases with no gene match: 8. The CDR3 sequence is 17 residues long. Germline CDR1 is ENHRY and CDR2 is SYGVKD. CDR3 bases: TGTGCCATCAGTGAGTCGACAAGCAGGACAGGGGGAAACATTCAGTACTTC. It translates to CAISESTSRTGGNIQYF.

The rearrangement links TRBV5-1 to TRBJ1-4; 9 bases are shared with TRBD1. Germline values: CDR1 SGHRS, CDR2 YFSETQ. The CDR3 length is 15 residues. J lost 8 bases, V lost 5 bases, and 10 bases had no gene match. The CDR3 DNA reads TGCGCCAGCAGATCCCGGGACAGGGTTGTGGAAAAACTGTTTTTT. This gives the protein CASRSRDRVVEKLFF.

The chain recombines TRBV15 with TRBJ1-4; 7 nucleotides match TRBD1. In germline, CDR1 is LNHNV, CDR2 YYDKDF (reference sequence). J was trimmed by 10 bases and V by 6 bases; bases with no gene match: 8. This CDR3 is built from 13 residues. The chain's CDR3 is CATSPGGIGKLFF. Here the CDR3 DNA reads TGTGCCACCAGTCCAGGGGGGATCGGAAAACTGTTTTTT.

This chain's CDR3 is CASMPRTGGFYEQYF. For the CDR3, the DNA is TGCGCCAGCATGCCCCGGACAGGGGGATTCTACGAGCAGTACTTC. V usage is TRBV5-1 and J usage is TRBJ2-7, with TRBD1 matching over 10 bases. The CDR3 consists of 15 residues. Per the germline V gene, CDR1 is SGHRS and CDR2 is YFSETQ. The ends lost 6 bases at V and 3 bases at J; junction bases unmatched: 9.

The chain links TRBV11-2 to TRBJ1-1; D not resolved. CDR1 is SGHAT, CDR2 FQNNGV, per germline. V gave up 0 bases and J gave up 6 bases, with 11 bases separating them. This CDR3 is built from 14 residues. The chain's CDR3 is CASSLEPGISEAFF. The CDR3 DNA reads as TGTGCCAGCAGCTTAGAACCAGGAATCTCTGAAGCTTTCTTT.

This clone was picked up one time. This rearrangement joins TRBV12-5 to TRBJ2-5, with TRBD1 identical over 11 bases. The DNA end favors TRBJ2-7, so the J call may be wrong. This CDR3 contains 16 residues. Germline CDR1 LGHNT, CDR2 FRNRAP. CDR3 nucleotide sequence: TGTGCTAGTGGTTCCCCCGGGACAGGGGGGGTATACGAGCAGTACTTC. As protein: CASGSPGTGGVYEQYF.

The V call is TRBV7-3, the J call TRBJ2-1; D is possibly TRBD1 (6 bases). The CDR3 spans 16 residues. V dropped 5 bases and J dropped 6 bases, with 20 bases sitting between them. The V gene's germline CDR1 is SGHTA and CDR2 FQGTGA. CDR3 nucleotides: TGTGCCAGCAGCACCCCTAAAGGGGGAGTTAGCAATGAGCAGTTCTTC. Translating it yields CASSTPKGGVSNEQFF.